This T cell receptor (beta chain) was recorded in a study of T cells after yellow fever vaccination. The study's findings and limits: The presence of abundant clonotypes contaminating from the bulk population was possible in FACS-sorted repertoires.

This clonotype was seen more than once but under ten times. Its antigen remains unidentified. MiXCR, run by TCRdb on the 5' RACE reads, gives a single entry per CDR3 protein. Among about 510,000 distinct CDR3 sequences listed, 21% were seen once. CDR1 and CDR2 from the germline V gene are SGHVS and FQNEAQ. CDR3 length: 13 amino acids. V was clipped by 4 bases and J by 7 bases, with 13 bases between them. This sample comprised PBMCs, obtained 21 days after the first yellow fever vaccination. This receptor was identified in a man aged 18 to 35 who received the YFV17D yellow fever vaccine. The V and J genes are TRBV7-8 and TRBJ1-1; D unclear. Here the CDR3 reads CASSSGGFSEAFF. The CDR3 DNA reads TGTGCCAGCAGCTCCGGAGGGTTTAGTGAAGCTTTCTTT. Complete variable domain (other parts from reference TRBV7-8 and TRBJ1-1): GAGVSQSPRYKVAKRGQDVALRCDPISGHVSLFWYQQALGQGPEFLTYFQNEAQLDKSGLPSDRFFAERPEGSVSTLKIQRTQQEDSAVYLCASSSGGFSEAFFGQGTRLTVV.